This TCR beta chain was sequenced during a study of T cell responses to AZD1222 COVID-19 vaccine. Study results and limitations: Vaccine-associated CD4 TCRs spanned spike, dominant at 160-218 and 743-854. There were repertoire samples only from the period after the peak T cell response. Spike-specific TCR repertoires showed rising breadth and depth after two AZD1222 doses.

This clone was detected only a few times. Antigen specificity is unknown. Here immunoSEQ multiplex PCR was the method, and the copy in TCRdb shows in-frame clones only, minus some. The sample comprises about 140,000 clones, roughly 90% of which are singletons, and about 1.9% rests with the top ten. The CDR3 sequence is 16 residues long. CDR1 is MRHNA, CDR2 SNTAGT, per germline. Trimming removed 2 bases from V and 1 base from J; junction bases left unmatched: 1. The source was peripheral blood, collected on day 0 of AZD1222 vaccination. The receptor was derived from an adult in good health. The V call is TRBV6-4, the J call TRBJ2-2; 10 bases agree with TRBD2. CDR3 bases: TGTGCCAGCAGTGACGGGACTAGCGAGAACACCGGGGAGCTGTTTTTT. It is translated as CASSDGTSENTGELFF.